This T cell receptor (beta chain) was identified in a study of blood T cells in healthy people across ages. Study-level results: Naive CD4+ cell counts and diversity both ran higher in long-lived than in aged donors.

Isolation yielded PBMCs, at least 6 million per sample, in every case. Trimming took off 0 bases at V and 2 bases at J, with 10 bases between the two ends. The germline V gene encodes CDR1 LNHNV and CDR2 YYDKDF (reference sequence). The CDR3 totals 15 residues. Note on this clonotype: Its antigen is not identified.

A second about 6 to 11 cycle PCR used barcoded and J-beta primers. A template-switch adaptor that had 12 random nucleotides put a tag on each cDNA molecule. From the 5' RACE reads, TCRdb called clonotypes with MiXCR, one entry per CDR3 protein. The sample consists of hundreds of thousands of distinct CDR3 sequences, approximately 21% of them appearing once. V usage is TRBV15 and J usage is TRBJ2-5; D gene uncertain. This clonotype was obtained from a man between 65 and 85 years old in good health. Sequences were obtained from blood. CDR3 sequence: CATSRDPAQQETQYF. The DNA of the CDR3 is TGTGCCACCAGCAGAGACCCGGCCCAACAAGAGACCCAGTACTTC.